Shown below are 26 T cell receptor beta chains from a single sample sequenced in a study of T cells after yellow fever vaccination. MiXCR, run by TCRdb on the 5' RACE reads, gives a single entry per CDR3 protein. Among approximately 260,000 distinct CDR3 sequences listed, approximately 12% were seen once. Material: CD4+ T cells sorted from PBMCs, obtained 45 days after the yellow fever booster vaccination. The receptors derive from a man aged 30 to 45 who received the YFV17D yellow fever vaccine.

The rearrangement joins TRBV20-1 to TRBJ2-5; 10 bases fit TRBD2. The CDR3 runs to 15 residues. The V and J ends lost 3 bases and 2 bases, in that order; junction bases with no gene match: 6. Germline CDR1 and CDR2: DFQATT and SNEGSKA (reference sequence). The CDR3: CSASSSSGRQETQYF. In DNA form, the CDR3 reads TGCAGTGCTAGTTCGTCTAGCGGGAGACAAGAGACCCAGTACTTC.

The V gene is TRBV20-1, the J gene TRBJ2-3; D is uncertain. The CDR3 sequence is 15 residues long. Germline V lookup: CDR1 DFQATT, CDR2 SNEGSKA (reference sequence). Trimming shortened V by 2 bases and J by 2 bases, and 14 bases separated the two germline ends. As DNA, the CDR3 is TGCAGTGCTAGAACCCCCTACAACCCCACAGATACGCAGTATTTT. Amino acids: CSARTPYNPTDTQYF.

The V and J genes are TRBV28 and TRBJ2-4; 12 positions agree with TRBD2. Trimming cost V 6 bases and J 0 bases; bases outside gene matches: 15. Germline CDR1 and CDR2: MDHEN and SYDVKM. The CDR3 totals 20 residues. CDR3 residues: CASSLGLAGNLKLAKNIQYF. In DNA form, the CDR3 reads TGTGCCAGCAGCTTAGGACTAGCGGGAAACCTAAAACTAGCCAAAAACATTCAGTACTTC.

This clonotype was seen ten or more times. The rearrangement joins TRBV5-1 to TRBJ2-1; 7 bases line up with TRBD1. The CDR3 is 19 residues long. Germline V gene lookup returns CDR1 SGHRS and CDR2 YFSETQ. V dropped 3 bases and J dropped 1; count of bases not matched to a gene: 16. DNA of the CDR3: TGCGCCAGCAGCTCGCAGGGACAGCCAACTACCCAATCCTACAATGAGCAGTTCTTC. It is translated as CASSSQGQPTTQSYNEQFF.

This clonotype was seen more than once but under ten times. CDR3 nucleotide sequence: TGTGCCAGCAGCTTTGCCGTTGCTCGTTTAAGCGGGGCCAACGTCCTGACTTTC. Residues: CASSFAVARLSGANVLTF. The genes are TRBV11-1 and TRBJ2-6; D is uncertain. The CDR3 has 18 residues. Looked up from germline, CDR1 is SGHAT and CDR2 is FQDESV (reference sequence). With 3 bases removed from V and 4 bases from J, the gap between germline ends came to 19 bases.

This clonotype was observed a single time. The chain joins TRBV5-1 to TRBJ1-1; TRBD1 is a possible D gene (5 bases). The CDR3 runs 16 residues. V lost 0 bases and J 2 bases, leaving 14 bases between the germline ends. CDR1 SGHRS and CDR2 YFSETQ come from the germline V gene. CDR3 residues: CASSLANGAGNTEAFF. In nucleotides, the CDR3 is TGCGCCAGCAGCTTGGCCAATGGGGCGGGAAACACTGAAGCTTTCTTT. Combining the CDR3 with reference TRBV5-1 and TRBJ1-1 gives the whole variable domain KAGVTQTPRYLIKTRGQQVTLSCSPISGHRSVSWYQQTPGQGLQFLFEYFSETQRNKGNFPGRFSGRQFSNSRSEMNVSTLELGDSALYLCASSLANGAGNTEAFFGQGTRLTVV.

This clonotype was seen only a few times. The chain employs TRBV15 and TRBJ2-7; D call uncertain. V lost 0 bases, J lost 1 base, and 7 bases lay in between. CDR3 length equals 14 residues. Per germline, CDR1 LNHNV and CDR2 YYDKDF (reference sequence). The CDR3 spells CATSREVDSYEQYF. The DNA for the CDR3 is TGTGCCACCAGCAGAGAGGTCGATTCCTACGAGCAGTACTTC.

V gene TRBV7-2 combines with J gene TRBJ2-7, with D tentatively TRBD2 (7 bases). V shed 5 bases and J shed 7 bases, with 15 bases lying between them. Germline V gene lookup returns CDR1 SGHTA and CDR2 FQGNSA. The CDR3 sequence is 13 residues long. The CDR3 is CASSPAGALEQYF. In nucleotides, the CDR3 is TGTGCCAGCAGCCCTGCGGGGGCCTTGGAGCAGTACTTC.

This clonotype was observed a few times. This chain connects TRBV7-9 to TRBJ2-1; 8 nucleotides align to TRBD2. With V trimmed by 7 bases and J by 3 bases, 11 bases remained unmatched. The CDR3 spans 16 residues. Germline V CDR1 and CDR2: SEHNR, FQNEAQ (reference sequence). CDR3 in DNA: TGTGCCAGCACCGTACCCCTCACTAGCGGCTACAATGAGCAGTTCTTC. Residues: CASTVPLTSGYNEQFF.

This clonotype came up a few times. The rearrangement links TRBV5-1 to TRBJ2-4; 11 bases line up with TRBD2. In germline, CDR1 is SGHRS, CDR2 YFSETQ. The CDR3 runs 16 residues. The trim removed 5 bases at V and 6 bases at J, leaving 10 bases unmatched. CDR3 in DNA: TGCGCCAGCAGATCAACTAGCGGGAGACCGGTAAACATTCAGTACTTC. Protein: CASRSTSGRPVNIQYF.

The chain links TRBV29-1 to TRBJ2-7; tentative D call: TRBD2 (5 bases). The germline gives CDR1 SQVTM, CDR2 ANQGSEA. The length of the CDR3 is 13 residues. The germline V and J ends were trimmed by 6 bases and 5 bases, with 17 bases remaining between them. Here the CDR3 reads CSVQNSGSDEQYF. The CDR3 region has the DNA TGCAGCGTCCAGAATTCGGGATCGGACGAGCAGTACTTC.

V gene TRBV7-2 combines with J gene TRBJ2-7; D possibly corresponds to TRBD1 (6 bases). The CDR3 has 14 residues. Trimming stripped 7 bases from V and 0 bases from J, with 13 bases between. Germline CDR1 and CDR2: SGHTA and FQGNSA. Here the CDR3 reads CASTADRFSYEQYF. CDR3 nucleotide sequence: TGTGCCAGCACCGCCGACAGGTTCTCCTACGAGCAGTACTTC.

This clonotype was observed a few times. This chain uses TRBV5-1 with TRBJ2-1; D unresolved. V lost 4 bases and J lost 4, with 21 bases in between. In germline, CDR1 is SGHRS, CDR2 YFSETQ. The CDR3 runs to 17 residues. CDR3 sequence: CASSATPTGTSYNEQFF. The CDR3 DNA sequence: TGCGCCAGCAGCGCGACCCCAACTGGCACTTCATACAATGAGCAGTTCTTC. Looking up the rest from reference TRBV5-1 and TRBJ2-1 gives the full variable domain: KAGVTQTPRYLIKTRGQQVTLSCSPISGHRSVSWYQQTPGQGLQFLFEYFSETQRNKGNFPGRFSGRQFSNSRSEMNVSTLELGDSALYLCASSATPTGTSYNEQFFGPGTRLTVL.

This clonotype was observed a few times. V usage is TRBV20-1 and J usage is TRBJ2-3, with 14 positions matching TRBD2. Germline loops: CDR1 DFQATT, CDR2 SNEGSKA (reference sequence). This CDR3 comprises 17 residues. J lost 2 bases, V lost 6 bases, and 10 bases had no gene match. CDR3 sequence reads: CSATGLAGESLTDTQYF. As DNA, the CDR3 is TGCAGTGCAACGGGACTAGCGGGAGAGTCCCTCACAGATACGCAGTATTTT.

This chain links TRBV7-3 with TRBJ1-1, with 8 bases identical to TRBD1. CDR3 length: 17 residues. V dropped 0 bases and J dropped 0; count of bases not matched to a gene: 6. Germline lookup yields CDR1 SGHTA and CDR2 FQGTGA. CDR3 coding DNA: TGTGCCAGCAGCTTAACCCGGACAGGGAGGGTGAACACTGAAGCTTTCTTT. Translation: CASSLTRTGRVNTEAFF.

J is TRBJ2-5 and V is TRBV20-1; TRBD1 agrees at 7 bases. After removal of 1 base from V and 2 bases from J, the junction contained 7 bases not matched to a gene. Per germline, CDR1 DFQATT and CDR2 SNEGSKA (reference sequence). The CDR3 runs 15 residues. The CDR3 region is CSARVIGTEQETQYF. For the CDR3, the DNA is TGCAGTGCTAGAGTGATTGGGACAGAGCAAGAGACCCAGTACTTC.

This clonotype showed up just a few times. The V call is TRBV15, the J call TRBJ1-1, with a weak D call TRBD1 (6 bases). V was shortened by 0 bases and J by 1 base, with 9 bases between the two germline ends. The CDR3 sequence is 15 residues long. Germline CDR1 is LNHNV and CDR2 is YYDKDF (reference sequence). The CDR3: CATSRDGGQNTEAFF. CDR3 nucleotides: TGTGCCACCAGCAGAGATGGGGGACAGAACACTGAAGCTTTCTTT.

This clonotype was recorded a few times. The gene calls are TRBV9 and TRBJ2-7, with a tentative D call TRBD1 (5 bases). The CDR3 extends over 14 amino acids. Germline V CDR1 and CDR2: SGDLS, YYNGEE. V was trimmed by 0 bases and J by 0 bases, leaving 7 bases between them. The CDR3 DNA reads as TGTGCCAGCAGCGTAGCGGACACCTCCTACGAGCAGTACTTC. It translates to CASSVADTSYEQYF.

The table lists this clonotype with a few counts. This chain links TRBV12-3 or TRBV12-4 with TRBJ2-7; TRBD1 might be the D (6 bases). The V end was cut by 3 bases, the J end by 4 bases, with 10 bases between. This CDR3 has 13 amino acids. The CDR3 sequence: CASSFGQNYEQYF. The CDR3 nucleotides are TGTGCCAGCAGTTTCGGACAGAATTACGAGCAGTACTTC.

This clonotype was seen a few times. This rearrangement joins TRBV11-2 to TRBJ2-3; possibly TRBD2 for D (5 bases). Trimming took off 6 bases at V and 2 bases at J, with 15 bases between the two ends. The CDR3 is made up of 15 amino acids. Germline V lookup: CDR1 SGHAT, CDR2 FQNNGV. CDR3 sequence: CASSRIPGITDTQYF. The CDR3 DNA is TGTGCCAGCAGTCGAATCCCCGGGATCACAGATACGCAGTATTTT.

The V and J genes are TRBV7-2 and TRBJ2-5, with TRBD2 as a possible D gene (5 bases). V gave up 5 bases and J gave up 5 bases, with 12 bases separating them. Germline CDR1 and CDR2: SGHTA and FQGNSA. The CDR3 runs 13 residues. The chain's CDR3 is CASSRGLRETQYF. For the CDR3, the DNA is TGTGCCAGCAGCCGGGGTCTAAGGGAGACCCAGTACTTC. Combining the CDR3 with reference TRBV7-2 and TRBJ2-5 gives the whole variable domain GAGVSQSPSNKVTEKGKDVELRCDPISGHTALYWYRQSLGQGLEFLIYFQGNSAPDKSGLPSDRFSAERTGGSVSTLTIQRTQQEDSAVYLCASSRGLRETQYFGPGTRLLVL.

The gene calls are TRBV5-1 and TRBJ1-1; 9 nucleotides match TRBD1. The CDR3 sequence is 12 residues long. CDR1 SGHRS and CDR2 YFSETQ come from the germline V gene. With 5 bases clipped from V and 10 bases from J, the junction kept 6 bases outside the gene matches. CDR3 sequence: CASSLEDRGAFF. In DNA, the CDR3 is TGCGCCAGCAGTCTGGAGGACAGGGGAGCTTTCTTT.

This clonotype has only a few counts. The CDR3 DNA sequence: TGTGCCAGCAGTGAAGGGCCGTCGGAGACCCAGTACTTC. Its translation is CASSEGPSETQYF. The V and J genes are TRBV6-1 and TRBJ2-5, with D uncertain. V was pared by 1 base and J by 5 bases, with 8 bases between. Germline CDR1 and CDR2: MNHNS and SASEGT. The length of the CDR3 is 13 residues.

The chain couples TRBV20-1 to TRBJ2-2; 11 nucleotides match TRBD2. The CDR3 spans 15 residues. Germline trimming cut 5 bases from V and 3 bases from J; bases unmatched to any gene: 5. Germline CDR1 and CDR2: DFQATT and SNEGSKA (reference sequence). In nucleotides, the CDR3 is TGCAGTGCTTCGGGACTAGCGGTTCACACCGGGGAGCTGTTTTTT. Encoded protein: CSASGLAVHTGELFF.

This chain connects TRBV20-1 to TRBJ2-5, with 12 bases matching TRBD2. The CDR3 covers 15 residues. With V trimmed by 2 bases and J by 4 bases, 5 bases remained unmatched. CDR1 and CDR2 (germline): DFQATT, SNEGSKA (reference sequence). The CDR3 is CSARILAGGLETQYF. DNA for the CDR3: TGCAGTGCTAGAATTCTAGCGGGAGGGCTAGAGACCCAGTACTTC.

This sequence joins TRBV23-1 and TRBJ2-2, with unresolved D. TRBV23-1 is designated an ORF whose function remains uncertain. Trimming removed 2 bases from V and 3 bases from J, with 7 bases in between. This CDR3 is 14 amino acids long. The CDR3 nucleotides are TGCGCCAGCAGTCAAGTTAGGGACACCGGGGAGCTGTTTTTT. As protein: CASSQVRDTGELFF.